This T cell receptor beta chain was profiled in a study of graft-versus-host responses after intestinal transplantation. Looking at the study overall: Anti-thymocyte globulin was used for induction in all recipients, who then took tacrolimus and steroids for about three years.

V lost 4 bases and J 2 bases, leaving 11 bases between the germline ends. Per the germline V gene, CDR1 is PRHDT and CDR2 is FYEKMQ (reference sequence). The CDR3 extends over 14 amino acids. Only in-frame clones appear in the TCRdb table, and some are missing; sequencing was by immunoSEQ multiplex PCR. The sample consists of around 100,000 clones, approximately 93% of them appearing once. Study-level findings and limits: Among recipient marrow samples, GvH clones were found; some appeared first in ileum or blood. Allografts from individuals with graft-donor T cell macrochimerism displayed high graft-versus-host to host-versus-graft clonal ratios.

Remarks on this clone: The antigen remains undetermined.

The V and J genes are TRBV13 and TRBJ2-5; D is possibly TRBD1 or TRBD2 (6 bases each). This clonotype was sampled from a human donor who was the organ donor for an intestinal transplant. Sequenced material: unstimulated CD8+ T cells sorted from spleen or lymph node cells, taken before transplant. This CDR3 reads CASSWIGGQETQYF. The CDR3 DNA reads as TGTGCCAGCAGCTGGATAGGGGGGCAAGAGACCCAGTACTTC.